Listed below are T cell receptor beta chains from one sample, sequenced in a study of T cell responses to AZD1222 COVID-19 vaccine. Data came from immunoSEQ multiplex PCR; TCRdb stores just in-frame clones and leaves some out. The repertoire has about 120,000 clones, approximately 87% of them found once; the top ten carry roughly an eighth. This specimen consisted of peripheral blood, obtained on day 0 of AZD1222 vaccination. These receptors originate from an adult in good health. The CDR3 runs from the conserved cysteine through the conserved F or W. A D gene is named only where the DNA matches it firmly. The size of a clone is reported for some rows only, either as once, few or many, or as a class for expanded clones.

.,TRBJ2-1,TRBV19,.,CASSIGRTRSSSYNEQFF,TGTGCCAGTAGTATAGGCCGGACCCGCTCAAGCTCCTACAATGAGCAGTTCTTC
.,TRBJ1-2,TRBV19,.,CASRGQGQLANYGYTF,TGTGCCAGTAGAGGGCAGGGGCAACTAGCTAACTATGGCTACACCTTC
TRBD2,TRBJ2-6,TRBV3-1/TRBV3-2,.,CASSHGLAGVSGANVLTF,TGTGCCAGCAGCCACGGACTAGCGGGTGTCTCTGGGGCCAACGTCCTGACTTTC
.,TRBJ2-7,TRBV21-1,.,CASALTRTGRQRLYEQYF,TGTGCCAGCGCGCTCACTAGGACAGGGCGTCAGCGATTATACGAGCAGTACTTC
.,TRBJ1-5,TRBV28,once,CARVPLGGNSNQPQHF,TGTGCCAGGGTCCCCTTGGGGGGAAATAGCAATCAGCCCCAGCATTTT
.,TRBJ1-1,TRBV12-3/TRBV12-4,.,CASMALNTEAFF,TGTGCCAGCATGGCACTGAACACTGAAGCTTTCTTT
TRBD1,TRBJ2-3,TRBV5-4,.,CASSSTQGPDTQYF,TGTGCCAGCAGCTCGACACAGGGGCCAGATACGCAGTATTTT
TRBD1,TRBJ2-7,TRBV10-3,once,CAISEPGQMSSYEQYF,TGTGCCATCAGTGAGCCGGGACAGATGAGCTCCTACGAGCAGTACTTC
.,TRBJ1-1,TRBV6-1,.,CASSVLSGQGYSEAFF,TGTGCCAGCAGTGTCTTAAGCGGGCAGGGGTATAGTGAAGCTTTCTTT
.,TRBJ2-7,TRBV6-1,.,CASSEALRAASSYEQYF,TGTGCCAGCAGTGAAGCGCTGCGGGCTGCCAGCTCCTACGAGCAGTACTTC
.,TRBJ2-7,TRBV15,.,CATSRDRSGGLYEQYF,TGTGCCACCAGCAGAGATAGGTCTGGGGGCCTATACGAGCAGTACTTC
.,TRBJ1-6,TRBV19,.,CASSTLPPGNSPLHF,TGTGCCAGTAGTACCCTTCCCCCGGGAAATTCACCCCTCCACTTT
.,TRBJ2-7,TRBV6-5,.,CASSQQGPYEQYF,TGTGCCAGCAGTCAGCAGGGCCCCTACGAGCAGTACTTC
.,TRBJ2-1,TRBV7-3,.,CASSLGPWNEQFF,TGTGCCAGCAGCTTAGGCCCATGGAATGAGCAGTTCTTC
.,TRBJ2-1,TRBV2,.,CASSVRNNEQFF,TGTGCCAGCAGCGTCCGAAACAATGAGCAGTTCTTC
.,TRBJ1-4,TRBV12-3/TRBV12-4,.,CASSFTGNEKLFF,TGTGCCAGCAGTTTCACAGGGAATGAAAAACTGTTTTTT
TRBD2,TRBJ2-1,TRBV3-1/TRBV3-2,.,CASSQELAGGNLYNEQFF,TGTGCCAGCAGCCAAGAACTAGCGGGAGGGAACCTCTACAATGAGCAGTTCTTC
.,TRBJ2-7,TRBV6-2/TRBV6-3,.,CASSYWKGGEQYF,TGTGCCAGCAGTTACTGGAAGGGGGGCGAGCAGTACTTC
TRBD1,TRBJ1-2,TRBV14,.,CASSQAGTGTYYTF,TGTGCCAGCAGCCAAGCCGGGACAGGGACATACTACACCTTC
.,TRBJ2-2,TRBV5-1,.,CASSLSSAGELFF,TGCGCCAGCAGCTTGAGTTCGGCAGGGGAGCTGTTTTTT
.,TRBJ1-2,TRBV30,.,CAWSVRSGDRGYTF,TGTGCCTGGAGTGTACGTTCGGGGGATCGTGGCTACACCTTC
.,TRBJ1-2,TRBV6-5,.,CASSFTENYGYTF,TGTGCCAGCAGCTTTACAGAGAACTATGGCTACACCTTC
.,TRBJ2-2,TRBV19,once,CASSWLSNTGELFF,TGTGCCAGTAGTTGGTTATCGAACACCGGGGAGCTGTTTTTT
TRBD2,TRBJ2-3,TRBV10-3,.,CAIRGSLSSTDTQYF,TGTGCCATACGCGGGAGCCTCTCTAGCACAGATACGCAGTATTTT
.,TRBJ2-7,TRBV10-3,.,CAISEGGQVYEQYF,TGTGCCATCAGTGAGGGAGGGCAGGTCTACGAGCAGTACTTC
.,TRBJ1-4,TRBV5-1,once,CASSLATGTNEKLFF,TGCGCCAGCAGCTTGGCTACAGGGACTAATGAAAAACTGTTTTTT
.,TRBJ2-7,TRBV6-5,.,CASSYSGGLDYEQYF,TGTGCCAGCAGTTACTCGGGGGGGCTGGACTACGAGCAGTACTTC
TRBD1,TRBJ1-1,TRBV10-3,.,CAGRTGLSTEAFF,TGTGCCGGGAGGACAGGTCTTAGCACTGAAGCTTTCTTT
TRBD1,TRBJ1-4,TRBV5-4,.,CASSLGQGREKLFF,TGTGCCAGCAGCTTGGGACAGGGACGAGAAAAACTGTTTTTT
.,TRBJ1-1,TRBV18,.,CASSPQSDTEAFF,TGTGCCAGCTCACCGCAATCGGACACTGAAGCTTTCTTT
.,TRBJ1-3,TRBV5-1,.,CASRTLREPGNTIYF,TGCGCCAGCAGAACCCTCAGGGAGCCTGGAAACACCATATATTTT
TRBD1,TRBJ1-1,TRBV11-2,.,CASRTGGRTEAFF,TGTGCCAGCAGGACAGGGGGGCGCACTGAAGCTTTCTTT
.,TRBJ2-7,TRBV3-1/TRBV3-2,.,CASSRGVPLYEQYF,TGTGCCAGCAGCCGGGGCGTCCCCCTCTACGAGCAGTACTTC
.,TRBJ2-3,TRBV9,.,CASSVGGFSTDTQYF,TGTGCCAGCAGCGTTGGGGGTTTTAGCACAGATACGCAGTATTTT
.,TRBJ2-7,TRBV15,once,CATSRRGGQFYEQYF,TGTGCCACCAGCAGGAGGGGGGGACAGTTCTACGAGCAGTACTTC
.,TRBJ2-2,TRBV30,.,CAWRGANTGELFF,TGTGCCTGGAGGGGGGCAAACACCGGGGAGCTGTTTTTT
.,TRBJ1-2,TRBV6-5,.,CASNMGAGYGYTF,TGTGCCAGCAATATGGGGGCAGGGTATGGCTACACCTTC
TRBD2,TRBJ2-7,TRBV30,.,CAWRGPGLGLAEQYF,TGTGCCTGGAGGGGACCGGGACTAGGATTGGCCGAGCAGTACTTC
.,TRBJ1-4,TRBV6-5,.,CASRRREGTNEKLFF,TGTGCCAGCAGGAGGAGGGAGGGAACTAATGAAAAACTGTTTTTT
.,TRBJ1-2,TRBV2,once,CASSGSVVNYGYTF,TGTGCCAGCAGTGGCTCAGTAGTGAACTATGGCTACACCTTC
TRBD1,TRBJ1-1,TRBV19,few,CASSQGGIGMNTEAFF,TGTGCCAGTAGCCAGGGGGGAATAGGGATGAACACTGAAGCTTTCTTT
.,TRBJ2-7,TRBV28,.,CASSTAVTVSYEQYF,TGTGCCAGCAGCACGGCGGTGACAGTTTCCTACGAGCAGTACTTC
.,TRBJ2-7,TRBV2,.,CASRGWGDGYEQYF,TGTGCCAGCAGGGGTTGGGGGGACGGTTACGAGCAGTACTTC
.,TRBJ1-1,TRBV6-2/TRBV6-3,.,CASSSGYTEAFF,TGTGCCAGCAGCTCGGGGTACACTGAAGCTTTCTTT
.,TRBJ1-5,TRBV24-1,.,CATSLGEARPQHF,TGTGCCACCAGTCTAGGCGAAGCTAGGCCCCAGCATTTT